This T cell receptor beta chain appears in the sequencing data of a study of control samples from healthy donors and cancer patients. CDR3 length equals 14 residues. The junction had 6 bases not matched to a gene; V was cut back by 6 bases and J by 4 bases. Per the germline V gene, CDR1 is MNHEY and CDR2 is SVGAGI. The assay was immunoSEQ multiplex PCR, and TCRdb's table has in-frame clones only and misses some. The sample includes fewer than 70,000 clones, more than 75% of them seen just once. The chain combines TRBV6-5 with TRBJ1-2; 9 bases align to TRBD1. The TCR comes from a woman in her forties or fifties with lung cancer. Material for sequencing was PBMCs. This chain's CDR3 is CASRGTGLLYGYTF. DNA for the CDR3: TGTGCCAGCAGGGGGACAGGGCTTCTCTATGGCTACACCTTC.